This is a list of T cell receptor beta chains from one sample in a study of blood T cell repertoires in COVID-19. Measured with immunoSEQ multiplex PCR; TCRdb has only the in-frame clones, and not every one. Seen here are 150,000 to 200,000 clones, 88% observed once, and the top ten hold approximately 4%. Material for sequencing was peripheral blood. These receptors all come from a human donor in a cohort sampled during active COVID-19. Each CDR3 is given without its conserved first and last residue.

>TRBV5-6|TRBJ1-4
ASSRLGGGGEKLF
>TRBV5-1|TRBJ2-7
ASSPGWGGTSYEQY
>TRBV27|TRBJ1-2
ASSPRETSGSGYT
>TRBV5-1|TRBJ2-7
ASSWTGGSSYEQY
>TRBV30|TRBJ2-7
AWSEPGLAGSYEQY
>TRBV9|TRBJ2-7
ASSAGTSGSYEQY
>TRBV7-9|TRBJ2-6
ASSRATAFYSGANVLT
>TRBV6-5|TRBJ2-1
ASRNTGDPLNEQF
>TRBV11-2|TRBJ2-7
ASSLDRVSNSYEQY
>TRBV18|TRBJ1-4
ASSPNRLGPANQKLF
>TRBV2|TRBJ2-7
ASREGHQDRYEQY
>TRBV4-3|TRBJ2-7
ASSQELGPYEEQY
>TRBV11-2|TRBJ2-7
ASSPGGGSSEQY
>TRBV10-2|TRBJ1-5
ASSTQGFNQPQH
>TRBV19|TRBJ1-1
ASSIFGNAEAF
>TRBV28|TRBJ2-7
ASSLPGVSEQY
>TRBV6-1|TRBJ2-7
ASSEDRGRFHEQY
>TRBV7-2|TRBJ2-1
ASSTGLAGDEQF
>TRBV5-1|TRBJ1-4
ASSLWGDRASEKLF
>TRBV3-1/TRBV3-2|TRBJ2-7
AQTPRGQY
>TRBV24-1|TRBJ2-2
ATSETSGSGNTGELF
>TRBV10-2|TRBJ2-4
ASSQGLLSKNIQY
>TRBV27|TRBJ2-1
ASGDKYNEQF
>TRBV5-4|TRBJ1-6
ASSLQGRLDSPLH
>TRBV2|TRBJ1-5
ASSPQGVGQQPQH
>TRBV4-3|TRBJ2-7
ASSQEGVGYEQY
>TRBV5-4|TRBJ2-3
ASSLRGGDTQY
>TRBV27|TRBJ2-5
ASRRTGLETQY
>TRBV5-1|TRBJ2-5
ASSAGASYQETQY
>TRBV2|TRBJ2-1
ASSRQGSYNEQF
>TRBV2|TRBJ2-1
ASSEEAGVREQF
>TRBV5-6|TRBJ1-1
ASSRQGARTEAF
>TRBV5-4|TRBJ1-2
ASSRDTDGYT
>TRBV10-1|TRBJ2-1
ASTDGGPYNEQF
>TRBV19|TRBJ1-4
ASSTGFGEKLF
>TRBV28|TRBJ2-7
ASSLSRVSSYEQY
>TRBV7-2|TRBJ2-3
ASSFKDTQY
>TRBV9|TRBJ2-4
ASSRYFWGDKNIQY